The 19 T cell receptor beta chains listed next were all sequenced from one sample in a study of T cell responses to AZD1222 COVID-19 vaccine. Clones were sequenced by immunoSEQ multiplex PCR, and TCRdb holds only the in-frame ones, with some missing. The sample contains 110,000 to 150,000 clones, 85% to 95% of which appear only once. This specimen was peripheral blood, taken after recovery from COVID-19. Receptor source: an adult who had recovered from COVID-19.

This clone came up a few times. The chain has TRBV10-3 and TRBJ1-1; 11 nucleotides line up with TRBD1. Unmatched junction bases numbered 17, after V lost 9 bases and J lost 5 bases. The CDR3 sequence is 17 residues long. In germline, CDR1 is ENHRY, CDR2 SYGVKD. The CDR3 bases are TGTGCCATTCACTCCGGGACAGGGGGGGCAATACGGACTGAAGCTTTCTTT. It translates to CAIHSGTGGAIRTEAFF.

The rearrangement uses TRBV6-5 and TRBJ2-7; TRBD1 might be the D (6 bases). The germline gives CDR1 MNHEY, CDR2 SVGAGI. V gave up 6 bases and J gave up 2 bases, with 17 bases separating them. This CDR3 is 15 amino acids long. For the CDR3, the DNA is TGTGCCAGCAGCGTGGTGGGGGCGGCCGCCTACGAGCAGTACTTC. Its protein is CASSVVGAAAYEQYF.

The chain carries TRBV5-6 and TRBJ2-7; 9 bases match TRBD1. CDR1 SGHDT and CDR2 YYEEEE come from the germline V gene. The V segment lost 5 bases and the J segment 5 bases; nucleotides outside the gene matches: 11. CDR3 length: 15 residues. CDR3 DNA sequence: TGTGCCAGCAGTTACAGCCGGGACAGGGCGAACGAGCAGTACTTC. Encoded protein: CASSYSRDRANEQYF. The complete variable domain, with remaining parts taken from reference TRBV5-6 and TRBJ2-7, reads DAGVTQSPTHLIKTRGQQVTLRCSPKSGHDTVSWYQQALGQGPQFIFQYYEEEERQRGNFPDRFSGHQFPNYSSELNVNALLLGDSALYLCASSYSRDRANEQYFGPGTRLTVT.

The DNA for the CDR3 is TGTGCCAGCAGCCCTTGGGAGGGCAGCGCGACTTTGTACTTC. Amino acid sequence: CASSPWEGSATLYF. The chain carries TRBV7-9 and TRBJ2-5, with TRBD2 matching over 7 bases. Trimming removed 5 bases from V and 13 bases from J; junction bases left unmatched: 16. The CDR3 contains 14 residues. Germline-derived CDR1 and CDR2 are SEHNR and FQNEAQ (reference sequence).

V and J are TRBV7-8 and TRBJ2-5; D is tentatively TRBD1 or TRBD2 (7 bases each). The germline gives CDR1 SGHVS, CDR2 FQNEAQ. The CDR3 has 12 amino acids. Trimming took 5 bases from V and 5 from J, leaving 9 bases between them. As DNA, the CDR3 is TGTGCCAGCAGCCAGGGGGGGGAGACCCAGTACTTC. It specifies CASSQGGETQYF. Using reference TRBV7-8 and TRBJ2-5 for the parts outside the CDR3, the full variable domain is GAGVSQSPRYKVAKRGQDVALRCDPISGHVSLFWYQQALGQGPEFLTYFQNEAQLDKSGLPSDRFFAERPEGSVSTLKIQRTQQEDSAVYLCASSQGGETQYFGPGTRLLVL.

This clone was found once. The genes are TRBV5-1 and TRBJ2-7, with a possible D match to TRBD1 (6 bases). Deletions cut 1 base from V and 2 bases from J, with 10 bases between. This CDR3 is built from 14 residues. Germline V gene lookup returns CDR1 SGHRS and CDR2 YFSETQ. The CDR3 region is CASSLSQGTYEQYF. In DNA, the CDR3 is TGCGCCAGCAGCTTGAGCCAGGGGACCTACGAGCAGTACTTC.

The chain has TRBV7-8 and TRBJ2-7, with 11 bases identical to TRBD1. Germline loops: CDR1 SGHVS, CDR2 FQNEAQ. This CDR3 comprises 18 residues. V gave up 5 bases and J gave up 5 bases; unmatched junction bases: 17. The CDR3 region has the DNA TGTGCCAGCAGCAAATTCACCGACCGGGACAGGGGGTTCAACGAGCAGTACTTC. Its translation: CASSKFTDRDRGFNEQYF.

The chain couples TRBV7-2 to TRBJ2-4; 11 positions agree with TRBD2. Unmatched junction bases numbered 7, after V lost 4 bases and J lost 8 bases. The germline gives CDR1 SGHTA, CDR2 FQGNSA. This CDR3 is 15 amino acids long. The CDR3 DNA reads TGTGCCAGCAGCTCGGGACTAGCGGATAGAGACATTCAGTACTTC. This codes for CASSSGLADRDIQYF.

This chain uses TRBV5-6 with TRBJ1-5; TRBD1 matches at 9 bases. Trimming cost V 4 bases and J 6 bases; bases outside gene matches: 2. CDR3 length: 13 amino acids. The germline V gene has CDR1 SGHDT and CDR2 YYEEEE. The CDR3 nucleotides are TGTGCCAGCAGCCAGACAGGGGGTCAGCCCCAGCATTTT. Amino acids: CASSQTGGQPQHF.

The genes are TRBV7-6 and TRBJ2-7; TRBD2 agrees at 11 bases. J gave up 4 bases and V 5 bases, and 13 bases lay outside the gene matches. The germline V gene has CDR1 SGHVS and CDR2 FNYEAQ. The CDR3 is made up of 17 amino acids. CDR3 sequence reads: CASSREIAGGIHYEQYF. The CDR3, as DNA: TGTGCCAGCAGCCGAGAAATAGCGGGAGGGATCCATTACGAGCAGTACTTC.

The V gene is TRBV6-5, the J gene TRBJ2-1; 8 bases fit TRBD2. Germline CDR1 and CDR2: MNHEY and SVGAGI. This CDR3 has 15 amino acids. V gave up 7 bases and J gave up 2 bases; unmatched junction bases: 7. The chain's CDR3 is CASNPTGGPYNEQFF. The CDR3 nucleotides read TGTGCCAGCAATCCGACGGGAGGGCCCTACAATGAGCAGTTCTTC.

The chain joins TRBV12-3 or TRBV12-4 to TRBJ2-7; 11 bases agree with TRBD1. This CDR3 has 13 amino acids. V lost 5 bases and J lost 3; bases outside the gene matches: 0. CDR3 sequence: CASSGTGGYEQYF. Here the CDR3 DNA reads TGTGCCAGCAGTGGGACAGGGGGCTACGAGCAGTACTTC.

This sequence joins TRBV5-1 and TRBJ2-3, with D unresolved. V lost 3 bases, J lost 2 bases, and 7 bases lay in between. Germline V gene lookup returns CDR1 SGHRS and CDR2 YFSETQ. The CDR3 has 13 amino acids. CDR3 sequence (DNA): TGCGCCAGCAGCTCGCTATCCACAGATACGCAGTATTTT. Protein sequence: CASSSLSTDTQYF.

The CDR3 sequence: CASSQESSGRVYEQYF. DNA for the CDR3: TGTGCCAGCAGCCAAGAGTCTAGCGGGAGGGTCTACGAGCAGTACTTC. The V and J genes are TRBV3-1 (or the pseudogene TRBV3-2) and TRBJ2-7; 12 nucleotides agree with TRBD2. Germline loops: CDR1 LGHDT, CDR2 YNNKEL (reference sequence). CDR3 length: 16 amino acids. The junction had 3 bases not matched to a gene; V was cut back by 0 bases and J by 3 bases.

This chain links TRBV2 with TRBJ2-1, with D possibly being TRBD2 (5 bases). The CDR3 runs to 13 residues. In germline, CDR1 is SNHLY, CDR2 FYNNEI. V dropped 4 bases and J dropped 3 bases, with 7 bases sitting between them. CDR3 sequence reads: CASSVEGYNEQFF. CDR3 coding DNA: TGTGCCAGCAGTGTAGAGGGCTACAATGAGCAGTTCTTC.

The DNA for the CDR3 is TGTGCCAGCAGTTACTCGATTTCTTGGGACACTGAAGCTTTCTTT. Translating gives CASSYSISWDTEAFF. The gene calls are TRBV6-5 and TRBJ1-1; D is uncertain. Germline V gene data show CDR1 as MNHEY and CDR2 as SVGAGI. V was pared by 0 bases and J by 3 bases, with 11 bases between. The CDR3 length is 15 residues.

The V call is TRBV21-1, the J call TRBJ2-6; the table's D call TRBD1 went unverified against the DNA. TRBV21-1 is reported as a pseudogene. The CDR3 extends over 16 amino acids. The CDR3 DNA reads TGTGCCAGCAGCACCCGACAGGGCTCTGGGGCCAACGTCCTGACTTTC. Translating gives CASSTRQGSGANVLTF.

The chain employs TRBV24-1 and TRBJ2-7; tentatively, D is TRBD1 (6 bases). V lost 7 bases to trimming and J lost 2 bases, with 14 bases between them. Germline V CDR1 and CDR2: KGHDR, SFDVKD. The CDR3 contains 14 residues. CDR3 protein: CATREKRQAYEQYF. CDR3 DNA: TGTGCCACCAGGGAGAAGAGACAGGCCTACGAGCAGTACTTC.

The DNA for the CDR3 is TGTGCCACCGGGACTGGCGATAGGGAGCAGTTCTTC. The encoded protein is CATGTGDREQFF. V gene TRBV24-1 combines with J gene TRBJ2-1; a possible D gene is TRBD2 (6 bases). Germline V gene data show CDR1 as KGHDR and CDR2 as SFDVKD. CDR3 size: 12 residues. V lost 9 bases and J lost 10, with 15 bases in between.